The clone carrying this T cell receptor beta chain was detected many times. Trimming left V 2 bases short and J 5 bases short, with 17 bases between. The CDR3 has 16 residues. Germline CDR1 and CDR2: SGHRS and YFSETQ. The authors used template switching to add a universal primer site and gave cDNA unique molecular identifiers. TCRdb re-called the 5' RACE reads through MiXCR, storing one row per CDR3 protein. The data hold 200,000 to 250,000 distinct CDR3 sequences, with 6% to 8.5% observed a single time. The sample is drawn from a study of identical twins. The same specimen was also included in a second study, on yellow fever vaccine responses in identical twins.

The source is a woman aged 18 to 35 in good health. This chain uses TRBV5-1 with TRBJ2-1; the D gene is possibly TRBD2 (5 bases). The sample comprised CD8+ T cells sorted from blood. As DNA, the CDR3 is TGCGCCAGCAGCTTAGGTCGGGGTAGGTCGGACAATGAGCAGTTCTTC. Amino acid sequence: CASSLGRGRSDNEQFF. The full variable domain, in which reference TRBV5-1 and TRBJ2-1 provide the parts outside the CDR3, is KAGVTQTPRYLIKTRGQQVTLSCSPISGHRSVSWYQQTPGQGLQFLFEYFSETQRNKGNFPGRFSGRQFSNSRSEMNVSTLELGDSALYLCASSLGRGRSDNEQFFGPGTRLTVL.